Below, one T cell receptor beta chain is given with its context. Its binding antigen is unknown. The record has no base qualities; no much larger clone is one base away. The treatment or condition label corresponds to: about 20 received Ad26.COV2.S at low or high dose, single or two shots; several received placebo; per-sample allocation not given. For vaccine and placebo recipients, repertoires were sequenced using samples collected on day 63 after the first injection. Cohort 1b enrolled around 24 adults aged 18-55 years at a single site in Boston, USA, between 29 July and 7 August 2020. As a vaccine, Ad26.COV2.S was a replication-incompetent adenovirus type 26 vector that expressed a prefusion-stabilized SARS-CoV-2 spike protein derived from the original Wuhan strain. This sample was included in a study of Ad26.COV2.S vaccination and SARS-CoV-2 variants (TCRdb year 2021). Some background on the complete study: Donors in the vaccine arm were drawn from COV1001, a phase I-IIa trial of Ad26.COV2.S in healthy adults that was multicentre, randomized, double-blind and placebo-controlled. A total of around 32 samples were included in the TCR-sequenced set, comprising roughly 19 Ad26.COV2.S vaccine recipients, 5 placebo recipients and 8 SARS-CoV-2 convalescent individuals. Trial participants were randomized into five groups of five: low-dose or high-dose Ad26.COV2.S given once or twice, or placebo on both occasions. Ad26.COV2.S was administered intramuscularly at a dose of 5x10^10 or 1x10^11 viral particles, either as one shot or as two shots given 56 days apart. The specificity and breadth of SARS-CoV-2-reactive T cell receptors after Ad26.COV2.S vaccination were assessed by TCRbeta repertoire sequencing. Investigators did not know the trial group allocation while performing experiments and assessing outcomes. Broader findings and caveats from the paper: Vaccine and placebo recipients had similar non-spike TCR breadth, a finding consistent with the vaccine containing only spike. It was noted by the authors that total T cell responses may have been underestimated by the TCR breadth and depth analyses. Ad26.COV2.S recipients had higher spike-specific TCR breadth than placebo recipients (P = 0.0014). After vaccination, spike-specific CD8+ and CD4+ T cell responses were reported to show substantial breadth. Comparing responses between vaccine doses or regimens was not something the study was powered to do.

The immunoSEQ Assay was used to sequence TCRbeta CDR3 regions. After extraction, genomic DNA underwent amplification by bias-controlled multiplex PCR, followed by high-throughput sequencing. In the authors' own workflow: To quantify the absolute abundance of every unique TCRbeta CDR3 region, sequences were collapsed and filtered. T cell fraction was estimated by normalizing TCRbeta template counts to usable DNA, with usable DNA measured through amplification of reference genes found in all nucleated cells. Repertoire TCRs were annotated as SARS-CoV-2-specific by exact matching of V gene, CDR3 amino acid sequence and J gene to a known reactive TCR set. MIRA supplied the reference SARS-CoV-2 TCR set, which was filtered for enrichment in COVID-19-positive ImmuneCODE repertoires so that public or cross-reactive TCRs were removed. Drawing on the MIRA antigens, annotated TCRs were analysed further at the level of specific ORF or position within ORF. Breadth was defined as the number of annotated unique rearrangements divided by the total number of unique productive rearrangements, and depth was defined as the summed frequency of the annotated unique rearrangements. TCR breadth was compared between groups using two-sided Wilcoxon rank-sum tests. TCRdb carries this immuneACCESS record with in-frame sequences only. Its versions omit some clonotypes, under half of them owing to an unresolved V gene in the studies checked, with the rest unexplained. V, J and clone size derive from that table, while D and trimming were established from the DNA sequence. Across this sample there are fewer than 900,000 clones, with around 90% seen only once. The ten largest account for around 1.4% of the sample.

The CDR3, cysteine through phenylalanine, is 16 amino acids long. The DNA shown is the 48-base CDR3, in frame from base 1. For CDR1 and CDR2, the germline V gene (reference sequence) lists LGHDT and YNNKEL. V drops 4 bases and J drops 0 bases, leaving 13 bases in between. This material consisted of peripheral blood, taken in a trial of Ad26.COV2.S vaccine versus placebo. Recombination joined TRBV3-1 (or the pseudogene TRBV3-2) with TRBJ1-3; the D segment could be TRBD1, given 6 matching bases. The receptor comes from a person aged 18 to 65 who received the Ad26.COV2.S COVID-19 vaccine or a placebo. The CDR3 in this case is CASSLSTGISGNTIYF. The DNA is TGTGCCAGCAGCCTGAGCACAGGGATCTCTGGAAACACCATATATTTT.